This TCR beta chain was captured by sequencing in a study of blood T cell repertoires in COVID-19. Study context: The United States, Italy and Spain provided the acute and convalescent COVID-19 samples.

The data were produced by immunoSEQ multiplex PCR, yet TCRdb's version contains in-frame clones alone and is incomplete. Among roughly 87,000 clones listed, about 80% were seen once. The V and J ends lost 2 bases and 5 bases, in that order; junction bases with no gene match: 7. The CDR3 covers 16 residues. The germline V gene has CDR1 SGHTA and CDR2 FQGTGA. Specimen: peripheral blood. This receptor was obtained from a woman between 70 and 85 years old with acute or convalescent COVID-19. V is TRBV7-3 and J is TRBJ2-3, with 10 bases lining up with TRBD2. The CDR3 nucleotides read TGTGCCAGCAGCTTATCTAGCGGGGGACCACAAGATACGCAGTATTTT. It codes for CASSLSSGGPQDTQYF.